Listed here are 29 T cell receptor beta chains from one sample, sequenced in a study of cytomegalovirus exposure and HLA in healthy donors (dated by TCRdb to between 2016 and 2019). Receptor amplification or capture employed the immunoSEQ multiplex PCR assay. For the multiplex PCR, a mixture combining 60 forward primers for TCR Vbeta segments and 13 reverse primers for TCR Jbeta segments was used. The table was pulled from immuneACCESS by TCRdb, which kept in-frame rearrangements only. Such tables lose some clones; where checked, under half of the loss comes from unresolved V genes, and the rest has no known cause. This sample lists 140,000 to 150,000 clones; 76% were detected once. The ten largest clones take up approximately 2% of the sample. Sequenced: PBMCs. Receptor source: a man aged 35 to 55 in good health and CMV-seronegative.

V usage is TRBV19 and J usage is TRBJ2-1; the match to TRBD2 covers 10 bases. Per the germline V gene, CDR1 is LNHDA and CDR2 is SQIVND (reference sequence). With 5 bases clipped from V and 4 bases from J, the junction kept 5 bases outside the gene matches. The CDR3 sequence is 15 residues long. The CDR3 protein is CASSSGLAHYNEQFF. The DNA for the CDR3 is TGTGCCAGTAGTTCGGGACTAGCGCATTACAATGAGCAGTTCTTC. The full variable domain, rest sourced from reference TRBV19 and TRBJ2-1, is DGGITQSPKYLFRKEGQNVTLSCEQNLNHDAMYWYRQDPGQGLRLIYYSQIVNDFQKGDIAEGYSVSREKKESFPLTVTSAQKNPTAFYLCASSSGLAHYNEQFFGPGTRLTVL.

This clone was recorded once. The CDR3 reads CASSPRLGGVEETQYF. The CDR3 bases are TGTGCCAGCAGCCCCCGATTGGGGGGGGTGGAGGAGACCCAGTACTTC. This chain uses TRBV7-8 with TRBJ2-5; 7 nucleotides align to TRBD2. The CDR3 is 16 residues long. J gave up 5 bases and V 5 bases, and 14 bases lay outside the gene matches. Germline V gene sequence: CDR1 SGHVS, CDR2 FQNEAQ.

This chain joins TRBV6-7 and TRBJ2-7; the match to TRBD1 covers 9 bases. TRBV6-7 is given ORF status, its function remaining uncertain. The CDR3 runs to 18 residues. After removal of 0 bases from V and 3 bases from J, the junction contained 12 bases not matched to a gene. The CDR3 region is CASSYSIPDRGKDYEQYF. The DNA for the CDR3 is TGTGCCAGCAGTTACTCGATACCCGACAGGGGGAAAGACTACGAGCAGTACTTC.

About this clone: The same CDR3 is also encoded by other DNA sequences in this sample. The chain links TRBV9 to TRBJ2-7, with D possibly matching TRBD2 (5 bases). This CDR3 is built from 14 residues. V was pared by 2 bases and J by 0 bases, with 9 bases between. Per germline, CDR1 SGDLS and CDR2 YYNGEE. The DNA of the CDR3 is TGTGCCAGCAGCGTCGGAGGTTCCTCCTACGAGCAGTACTTC. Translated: CASSVGGSSYEQYF.

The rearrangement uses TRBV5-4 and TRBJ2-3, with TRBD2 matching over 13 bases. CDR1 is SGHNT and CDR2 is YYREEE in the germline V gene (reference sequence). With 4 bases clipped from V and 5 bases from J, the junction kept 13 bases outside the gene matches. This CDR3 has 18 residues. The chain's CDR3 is CASSRGLAGASGRDTQYF. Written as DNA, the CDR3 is TGTGCCAGCAGCCGTGGACTAGCGGGGGCATCCGGTAGAGATACGCAGTATTTT.

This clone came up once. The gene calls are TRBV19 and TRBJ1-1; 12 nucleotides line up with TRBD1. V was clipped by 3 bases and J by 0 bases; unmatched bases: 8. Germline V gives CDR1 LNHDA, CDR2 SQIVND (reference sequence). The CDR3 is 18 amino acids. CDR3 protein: CASSIPRDRGRMNTEAFF. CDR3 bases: TGTGCCAGTAGTATCCCCCGGGACAGGGGGCGGATGAACACTGAAGCTTTCTTT.

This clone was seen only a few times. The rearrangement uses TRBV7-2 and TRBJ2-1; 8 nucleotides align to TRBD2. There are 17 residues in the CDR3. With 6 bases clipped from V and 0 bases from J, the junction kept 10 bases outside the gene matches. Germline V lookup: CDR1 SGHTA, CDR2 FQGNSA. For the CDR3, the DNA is TGTGCCAGCAGACTACCCACTAGCGGAAACTCCTACAATGAGCAGTTCTTC. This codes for CASRLPTSGNSYNEQFF.

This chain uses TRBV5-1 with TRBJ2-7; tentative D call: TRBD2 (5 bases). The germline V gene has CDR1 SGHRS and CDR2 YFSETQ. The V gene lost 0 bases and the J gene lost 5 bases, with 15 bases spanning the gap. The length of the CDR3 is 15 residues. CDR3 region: CASSLGWGVGNEQYF. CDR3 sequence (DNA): TGCGCCAGCAGCTTGGGCTGGGGAGTCGGGAACGAGCAGTACTTC.

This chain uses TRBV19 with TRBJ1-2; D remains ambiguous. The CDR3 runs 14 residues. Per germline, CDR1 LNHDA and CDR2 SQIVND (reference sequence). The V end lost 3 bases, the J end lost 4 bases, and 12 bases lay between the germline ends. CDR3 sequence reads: CASSIREVAYGYTF. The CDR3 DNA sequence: TGTGCCAGTAGTATCCGGGAGGTGGCCTATGGCTACACCTTC.

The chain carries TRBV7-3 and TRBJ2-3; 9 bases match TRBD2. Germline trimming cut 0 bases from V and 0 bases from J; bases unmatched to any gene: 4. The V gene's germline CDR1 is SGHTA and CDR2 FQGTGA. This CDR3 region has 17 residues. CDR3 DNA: TGTGCCAGCAGCTTAACGGCTAGCGGGGCGAGCACAGATACGCAGTATTTT. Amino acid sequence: CASSLTASGASTDTQYF. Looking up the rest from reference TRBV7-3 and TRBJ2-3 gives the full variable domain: GAGVSQTPSNKVTEKGKYVELRCDPISGHTALYWYRQSLGQGPEFLIYFQGTGAADDSGLPNDRFFAVRPEGSVSTLKIQRTERGDSAVYLCASSLTASGASTDTQYFGPGTRLTVL.

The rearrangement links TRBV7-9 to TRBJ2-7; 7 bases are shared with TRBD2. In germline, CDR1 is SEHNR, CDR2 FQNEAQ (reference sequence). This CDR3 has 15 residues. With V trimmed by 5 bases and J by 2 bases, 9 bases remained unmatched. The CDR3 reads CASSRKRDPTYEQYF. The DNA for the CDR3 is TGTGCCAGCAGCCGTAAGCGGGACCCGACCTACGAGCAGTACTTC.

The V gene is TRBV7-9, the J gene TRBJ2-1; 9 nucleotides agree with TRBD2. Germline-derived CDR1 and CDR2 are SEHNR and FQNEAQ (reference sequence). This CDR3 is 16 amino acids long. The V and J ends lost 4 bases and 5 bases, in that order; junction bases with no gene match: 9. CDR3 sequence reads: CASSSPGTSTHNEQFF. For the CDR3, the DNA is TGTGCCAGCAGCTCCCCAGGGACTAGCACCCACAATGAGCAGTTCTTC.

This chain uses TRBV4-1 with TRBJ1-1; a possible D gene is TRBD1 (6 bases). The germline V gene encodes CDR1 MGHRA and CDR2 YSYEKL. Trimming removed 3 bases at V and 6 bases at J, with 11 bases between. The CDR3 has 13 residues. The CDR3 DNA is TGCGCCAGCAGCCAGGAACAGGGCGCTGAAGCTTTCTTT. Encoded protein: CASSQEQGAEAFF.

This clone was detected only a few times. This chain's CDR3 is CAWRGAGQMNTEAFF. The DNA for the CDR3 is TGTGCCTGGAGGGGAGCTGGACAGATGAACACTGAAGCTTTCTTT. The chain links TRBV30 to TRBJ1-1; tentative D call: TRBD1 (6 bases). V was shortened by 3 bases and J by 0 bases, with 14 bases between the two germline ends. The CDR3 spans 15 residues. Per the germline V gene, CDR1 is GTSNPN and CDR2 is SVGIG (reference sequence).

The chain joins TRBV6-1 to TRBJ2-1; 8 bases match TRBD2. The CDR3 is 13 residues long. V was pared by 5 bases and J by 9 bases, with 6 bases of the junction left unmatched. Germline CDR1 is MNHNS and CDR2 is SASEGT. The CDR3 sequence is CASSFERETEQFF. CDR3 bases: TGTGCCAGCAGTTTCGAGCGGGAGACTGAGCAGTTCTTC.

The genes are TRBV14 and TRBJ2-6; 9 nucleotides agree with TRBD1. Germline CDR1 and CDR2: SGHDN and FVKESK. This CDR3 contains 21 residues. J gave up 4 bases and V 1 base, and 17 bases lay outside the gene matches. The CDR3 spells CASSQAPGQGPLRAGANVLTF. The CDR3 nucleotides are TGTGCCAGCAGCCAAGCCCCGGGACAGGGCCCTCTTAGGGCCGGGGCCAACGTCCTGACTTTC.

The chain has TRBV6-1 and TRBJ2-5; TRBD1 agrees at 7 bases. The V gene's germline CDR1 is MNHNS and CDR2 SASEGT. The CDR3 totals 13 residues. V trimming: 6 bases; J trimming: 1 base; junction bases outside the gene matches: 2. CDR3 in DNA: TGTGCCAGCAGCGGACAGGCCCAAGAGACCCAGTACTTC. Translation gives CASSGQAQETQYF.

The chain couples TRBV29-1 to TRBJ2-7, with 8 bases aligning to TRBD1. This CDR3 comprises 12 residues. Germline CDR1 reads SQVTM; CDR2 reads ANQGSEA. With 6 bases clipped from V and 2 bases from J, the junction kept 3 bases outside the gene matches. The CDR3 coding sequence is TGCAGCGTAGGACAGGGAGCCTACGAGCAGTACTTC. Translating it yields CSVGQGAYEQYF.

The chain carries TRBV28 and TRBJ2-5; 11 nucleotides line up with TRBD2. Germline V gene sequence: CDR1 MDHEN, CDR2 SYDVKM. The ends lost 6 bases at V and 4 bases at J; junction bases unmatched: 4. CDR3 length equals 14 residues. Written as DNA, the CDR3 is TGTGCCAGCAGCTTAGCGGGGGGGCGAGAGACCCAGTACTTC. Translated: CASSLAGGRETQYF.

The DNA of the CDR3 is TGTGCCAGCAGCGTAGCTGGGGGCGGGGGGGCCGGGGCCGGGGAGCTGTTTTTT. It encodes CASSVAGGGGAGAGELFF. The chain couples TRBV9 to TRBJ2-2, with TRBD2 matching 9 bases. This CDR3 is built from 18 residues. Looked up from germline, CDR1 is SGDLS and CDR2 is YYNGEE. V was clipped by 0 bases and J by 6 bases; unmatched bases: 12.

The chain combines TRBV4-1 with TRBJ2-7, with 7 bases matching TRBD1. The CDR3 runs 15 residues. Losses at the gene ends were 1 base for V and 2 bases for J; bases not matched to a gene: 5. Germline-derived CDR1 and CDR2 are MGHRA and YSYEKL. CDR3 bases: TGCGCCAGCAGCCAAGCGACAGGGCTCGCCTACGAGCAGTACTTC. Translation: CASSQATGLAYEQYF.

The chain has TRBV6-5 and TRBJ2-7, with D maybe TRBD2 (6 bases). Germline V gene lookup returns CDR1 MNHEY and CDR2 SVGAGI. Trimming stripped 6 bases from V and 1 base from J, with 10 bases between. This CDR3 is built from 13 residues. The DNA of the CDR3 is TGTGCCAGCAGGGGCGGGATATCCTACGAGCAGTACTTC. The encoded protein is CASRGGISYEQYF.

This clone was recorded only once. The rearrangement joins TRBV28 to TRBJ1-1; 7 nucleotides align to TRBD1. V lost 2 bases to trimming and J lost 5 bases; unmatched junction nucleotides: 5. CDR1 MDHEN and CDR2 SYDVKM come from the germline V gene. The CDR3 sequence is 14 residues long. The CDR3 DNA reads TGTGCCAGCAGTTTAGGTAGGGGGCAGACTGAAGCTTTCTTT. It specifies CASSLGRGQTEAFF.

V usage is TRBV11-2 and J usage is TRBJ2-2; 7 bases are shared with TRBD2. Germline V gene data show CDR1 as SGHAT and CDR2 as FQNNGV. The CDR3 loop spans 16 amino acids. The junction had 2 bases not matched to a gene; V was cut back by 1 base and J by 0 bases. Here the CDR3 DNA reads TGTGCCAGCAGCTTAGTTGGGGGGGCGAACACCGGGGAGCTGTTTTTT. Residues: CASSLVGGANTGELFF.

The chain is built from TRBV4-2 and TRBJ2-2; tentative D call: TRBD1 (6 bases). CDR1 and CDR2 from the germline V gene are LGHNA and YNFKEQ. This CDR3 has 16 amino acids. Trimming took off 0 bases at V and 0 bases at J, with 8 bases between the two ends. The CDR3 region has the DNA TGTGCCAGCAGCCAAGAGGGGGCTACGAACACCGGGGAGCTGTTTTTT. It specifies CASSQEGATNTGELFF.

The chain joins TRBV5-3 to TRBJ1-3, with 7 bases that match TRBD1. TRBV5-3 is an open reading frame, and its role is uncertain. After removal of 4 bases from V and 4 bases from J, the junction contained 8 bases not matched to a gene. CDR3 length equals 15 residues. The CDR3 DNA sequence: TGTGCCAGAAGCCTCCCGGGACAGACGGGAAACACCATATATTTT. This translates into CARSLPGQTGNTIYF.

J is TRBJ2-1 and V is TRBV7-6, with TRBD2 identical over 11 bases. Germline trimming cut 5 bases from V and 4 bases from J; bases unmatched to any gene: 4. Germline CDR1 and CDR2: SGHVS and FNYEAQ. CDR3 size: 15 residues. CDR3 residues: CASSILAGGYNEQFF. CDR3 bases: TGTGCCAGCAGCATCTTAGCGGGAGGGTACAATGAGCAGTTCTTC.

For the CDR3, the DNA is TGTGCCAGCAGCCAAGAAATCCCGGACAGGGGGCGATACGAGACCCAGTACTTC. Its protein is CASSQEIPDRGRYETQYF. The J gene is TRBJ2-5, the V gene TRBV4-2; 11 bases agree with TRBD1. The CDR3 contains 18 residues. Germline CDR1 is LGHNA and CDR2 is YNFKEQ. V was clipped by 0 bases and J by 5 bases; unmatched bases: 11.

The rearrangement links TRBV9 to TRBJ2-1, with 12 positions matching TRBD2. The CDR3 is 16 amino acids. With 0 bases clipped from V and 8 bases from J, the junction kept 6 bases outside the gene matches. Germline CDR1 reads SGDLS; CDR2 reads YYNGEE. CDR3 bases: TGTGCCAGCAGCGTAGCCCGACTAGCGGGGGTGGATGAGCAGTTCTTC. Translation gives CASSVARLAGVDEQFF.